One sample yielded the 26 T cell receptor beta chains listed below, sequenced in a study of Graves' ophthalmopathy and Graves' hyperthyroidism. Amplified TCR beta CDR3 regions were obtained using RNA transcripts as template. In the first round, RT-PCR was carried out with HTBI primers, and a multiplex PCR formed the second round. One entry per CDR3 protein, called by TCRdb with MiXCR from the multiplex PCR reads. This table holds 210,000 or so distinct CDR3 sequences, about 32% found once. What was sequenced was peripheral blood. These receptor sequences come from a man aged 50 to 59 with Graves' ophthalmopathy.

This chain joins TRBV6-1 and TRBJ1-6, with 9 bases lining up with TRBD1. Germline trimming cut 2 bases from V and 10 bases from J; bases unmatched to any gene: 9. Looked up from germline, CDR1 is MNHNS and CDR2 is SASEGT. The CDR3 length is 16 residues. CDR3 residues: CASSERMGQGSSPLHF. The CDR3 nucleotides are TGTGCCAGCAGTGAAAGGATGGGACAGGGATCGTCACCCCTCCACTTT.

This clonotype was seen ten or more times. CDR3 in amino acids: CASSERGGDTQYF. The CDR3 nucleotides read TGTGCCAGCAGTGAAAGGGGGGGAGATACGCAGTATTTT. The V and J genes are TRBV6-1 and TRBJ2-3; maybe TRBD2 (7 bases). The CDR3 is 13 amino acids. In germline, CDR1 is MNHNS, CDR2 SASEGT. The V end was cut by 2 bases, the J end by 5 bases, with 8 bases between.

This clonotype appeared many times. The chain recombines TRBV6-5 with TRBJ1-1; D remains ambiguous. The CDR3 runs 14 residues. In germline, CDR1 is MNHEY, CDR2 SVGAGI. Trimming removed 8 bases from V and 0 bases from J, with 13 bases in between. The CDR3 protein is CASGDLVMNTEAFF. The CDR3 DNA sequence: TGTGCCAGCGGAGACCTGGTCATGAACACTGAAGCTTTCTTT.

The J gene is TRBJ1-5, the V gene TRBV12-3 or TRBV12-4, with D hard to call. Trimming left V 6 bases short and J 6 bases short, with 18 bases between. The CDR3 extends over 15 amino acids. CDR3 nucleotide sequence: TGTGCCAGCAGACCCGACCGGGTAAACAGTCAGCCCCAGCATTTT. Translated, it gives CASRPDRVNSQPQHF.

This clonotype was found many times. J is TRBJ2-7 and V is TRBV11-2; 9 bases match TRBD2. The CDR3 has 15 amino acids. The germline V gene encodes CDR1 SGHAT and CDR2 FQNNGV. V lost 3 bases, J lost 0 bases, and 3 bases stayed unmatched. CDR3 region: CASSFTTSGSYEQYF. CDR3 DNA: TGTGCCAGCAGCTTTACGACTAGCGGCTCCTACGAGCAGTACTTC.

This clonotype was recorded many times. The J gene is TRBJ2-7, the V gene TRBV11-1, with 7 nucleotides matching TRBD2. The CDR3 is made up of 14 amino acids. Per germline, CDR1 SGHAT and CDR2 FQDESV (reference sequence). V gave up 4 bases and J gave up 6 bases; unmatched junction bases: 9. For the CDR3, the DNA is TGTGCCAGCAGCTCCCCGGGAGGTTTGAGCGAGCAGTACTTC. This sequence encodes CASSSPGGLSEQYF.

This rearrangement joins TRBV12-3 or TRBV12-4 to TRBJ1-2; 7 nucleotides align to TRBD1. The V segment lost 5 bases and the J segment 4 bases; nucleotides outside the gene matches: 4. The CDR3 is made up of 13 amino acids. The CDR3 sequence: CASSTGDGYGYTF. CDR3 nucleotides: TGTGCCAGCAGTACAGGGGACGGCTATGGCTACACCTTC.

The rearrangement links TRBV12-3 or TRBV12-4 to TRBJ2-5; D may be TRBD1 (6 bases). The CDR3 consists of 15 residues. V gave up 6 bases and J gave up 1 base, with 15 bases separating them. This CDR3 reads CASRRSRGSQETQYF. The CDR3 coding sequence is TGTGCCAGCAGACGAAGCAGGGGAAGCCAAGAGACCCAGTACTTC.

This clonotype was counted between two and nine times. This chain uses TRBV12-3 or TRBV12-4 with TRBJ2-7, with D possibly being TRBD1 (5 bases). V dropped 5 bases and J dropped 2 bases, with 10 bases sitting between them. The CDR3 covers 13 residues. The CDR3 DNA sequence: TGTGCCAGCAGTCAGGGTGCGGCCTACGAGCAGTACTTC. This translates into CASSQGAAYEQYF.

This clonotype came up many times. The CDR3 sequence is CSARVVDRGVGGYTF. The CDR3 DNA reads TGCAGTGCTAGAGTCGTGGACAGGGGGGTTGGTGGCTACACCTTC. The V call is TRBV20-1, the J call TRBJ1-2, with 10 bases aligning to TRBD1. From germline, CDR1 is DFQATT and CDR2 SNEGSKA (reference sequence). CDR3 length equals 15 residues. Trimming at V came to 1 base and at J to 7 bases, leaving 9 bases not matched to a gene.

This chain connects TRBV11-2 to TRBJ1-3, with 12 bases matching TRBD1. The length of the CDR3 is 17 residues. After removal of 7 bases from V and 2 bases from J, the junction contained 9 bases not matched to a gene. Per germline, CDR1 SGHAT and CDR2 FQNNGV. The CDR3 reads CASNTGTGGYTGNTIYF. The DNA for the CDR3 is TGTGCCAGCAACACCGGGACAGGGGGCTACACTGGAAACACCATATATTTT.

The V gene is TRBV4-3, the J gene TRBJ2-7; 7 bases are shared with TRBD1. V gave up 3 bases and J gave up 5 bases; unmatched junction bases: 1. The CDR3 runs 12 residues. The V gene's germline CDR1 is LGHNA and CDR2 YSLEER. The CDR3 DNA sequence: TGCGCCAGCAGCCACGACAGGGACGAGCAGTACTTC. This sequence encodes CASSHDRDEQYF.

This clonotype was picked up many times. The V call is TRBV12-3 or TRBV12-4, the J call TRBJ1-1; D not resolved. V lost 1 base to trimming and J lost 8 bases, with 8 bases between them. The CDR3 is 12 residues long. The CDR3 region has the DNA TGTGCCAGCAGTTTAGGCTTGGGGGAAGCTTTCTTT. Protein: CASSLGLGEAFF.

In its sample, this clonotype was seen many times. The chain has TRBV6-2 or TRBV6-3 and TRBJ1-5, with a possible D match to TRBD1 (5 bases). The CDR3 extends over 14 amino acids. CDR1 and CDR2 from the germline V gene are MNHEY and SVGEGT. Trimming pared 8 bases from V and 4 bases from J, leaving 15 bases between. CDR3 sequence reads: CASGRDGLNQPQHF. Here the CDR3 DNA reads TGTGCCAGCGGGCGGGACGGCTTAAATCAGCCCCAGCATTTT.

There are many counts of this clonotype. This chain links TRBV4-2 with TRBJ2-2; tentatively, D is TRBD2 (5 bases). CDR1 and CDR2 from the germline V gene are LGHNA and YNFKEQ. The CDR3 has 15 residues. V shed 2 bases and J shed 4 bases, with 11 bases lying between them. The CDR3 is CASSQPSRATGELFF. The CDR3 bases are TGTGCCAGCAGCCAACCTAGCCGGGCCACCGGGGAGCTGTTTTTT.

This chain connects TRBV28 to TRBJ2-5; D possibly matches TRBD1 or TRBD2 (5 bases each). The CDR3 is 13 amino acids. Trimming shortened V by 6 bases and J by 5 bases, and 13 bases separated the two germline ends. The V gene's germline CDR1 is MDHEN and CDR2 SYDVKM. The CDR3, as DNA: TGTGCCAGCAGCCGCCGGGACGGTGAGACCCAGTACTTC. Protein sequence: CASSRRDGETQYF.

This clonotype showed up many times. The chain couples TRBV29-1 to TRBJ2-5; D is possibly TRBD2 (7 bases). The V end lost 2 bases, the J end lost 7 bases, and 17 bases lay between the germline ends. Germline CDR1 reads SQVTM; CDR2 reads ANQGSEA. The CDR3 totals 14 residues. The CDR3 nucleotides are TGCAGCGTTGAAACAGGGAGTGGGGGGGGGACCCAGTACTTC. Its protein is CSVETGSGGGTQYF.

This clonotype was seen many times. The chain couples TRBV10-3 to TRBJ1-5; D is ambiguous. Germline V gene sequence: CDR1 ENHRY, CDR2 SYGVKD. The V end lost 2 bases, the J end lost 4 bases, and 15 bases lay between the germline ends. This CDR3 contains 16 residues. CDR3 in DNA: TGTGCCATCAGTGAGGACGAAGGGCGACAAAATCAGCCCCAGCATTTT. Translated, it gives CAISEDEGRQNQPQHF.

This clonotype was recorded at least ten times. V usage is TRBV5-6 and J usage is TRBJ1-6, with TRBD1 identical over 9 bases. Germline V gene sequence: CDR1 SGHDT, CDR2 YYEEEE. V lost 3 bases, J lost 10 bases, and 5 bases stayed unmatched. CDR3 size: 14 residues. The CDR3 nucleotides read TGTGCCAGCAGCTCACAGGGGGCAGGATCACCCCTCCACTTT. Translated, it gives CASSSQGAGSPLHF.

Many counts were recorded for this clonotype. V is TRBV6-1 and J is TRBJ1-1; 7 bases align to TRBD1. J lost 4 bases, V lost 6 bases, and 11 bases had no gene match. The germline V gene encodes CDR1 MNHNS and CDR2 SASEGT. This CDR3 spans 15 amino acids. CDR3 loop: CASRDIEGARTEAFF. CDR3 coding DNA: TGTGCCAGCAGAGATATCGAGGGGGCCCGCACTGAAGCTTTCTTT.

This clonotype was seen at least ten times. The CDR3 nucleotides are TGTGCCAGCAGCCAGCCCCCATCCTACGAGCAGTACTTC. Amino acids: CASSQPPSYEQYF. The chain is built from TRBV7-9 and TRBJ2-7; no definite D call. The CDR3 is 13 residues long. The ends were cut back, 5 bases at V and 1 base at J, with 9 bases in the middle. Germline-derived CDR1 and CDR2 are SEHNR and FQNEAQ (reference sequence).

The genes are TRBV12-3 or TRBV12-4 and TRBJ1-5, with 9 nucleotides matching TRBD1. Trimming took 2 bases from V and 0 from J; bases not matched to a gene: 2. CDR3 length equals 16 residues. CDR3 sequence (DNA): TGTGCCAGCAGTTTAACGGACAGGGGTAGCAATCAGCCCCAGCATTTT. This sequence encodes CASSLTDRGSNQPQHF.

V usage is TRBV6-2 or TRBV6-3 and J usage is TRBJ1-2, with D possibly TRBD1 on 6 matching bases. Looked up from germline, CDR1 is MNHEY and CDR2 is SVGEGT. This CDR3 region has 15 residues. Between the trimmed V and J ends, which lost 6 bases and 4 bases, there was a span of 18 bases. The CDR3 DNA sequence: TGTGCCAGCAGCTTCCGCGGAGGGGGGAGCTATGGCTACACCTTC. Translating it yields CASSFRGGGSYGYTF.

The CDR3 here is CASSALVYFQETQYF. The CDR3 bases are TGTGCCAGCAGTGCTCTAGTCTACTTCCAAGAGACCCAGTACTTC. This chain uses TRBV2 with TRBJ2-5; D unresolved. CDR1 is SNHLY and CDR2 is FYNNEI in the germline V gene. This CDR3 has 15 residues. V was trimmed by 4 bases and J by 1 base, leaving 13 bases between them.

This clonotype was observed many times. V is TRBV10-2 and J is TRBJ1-5; D is undetermined. In germline, CDR1 is WSHSY, CDR2 SAAADI. V gave up 0 bases and J gave up 4 bases, with 4 bases separating them. The CDR3 is made up of 13 amino acids. The CDR3 coding sequence is TGCGCCAGCAGTGAGTCACGAAATCAGCCCCAGCATTTT. This translates into CASSESRNQPQHF.

This clonotype was seen repeatedly, ten times or more. The V call is TRBV6-2 or TRBV6-3, the J call TRBJ2-7; D not certain. The CDR3 consists of 13 residues. V lost 6 bases and J lost 7, with 16 bases in between. Looked up from germline, CDR1 is MNHEY and CDR2 is SVGEGT. CDR3 residues: CASSFPLPFEQYF. CDR3 bases: TGTGCCAGCAGCTTCCCCCTCCCTTTTGAGCAGTACTTC.